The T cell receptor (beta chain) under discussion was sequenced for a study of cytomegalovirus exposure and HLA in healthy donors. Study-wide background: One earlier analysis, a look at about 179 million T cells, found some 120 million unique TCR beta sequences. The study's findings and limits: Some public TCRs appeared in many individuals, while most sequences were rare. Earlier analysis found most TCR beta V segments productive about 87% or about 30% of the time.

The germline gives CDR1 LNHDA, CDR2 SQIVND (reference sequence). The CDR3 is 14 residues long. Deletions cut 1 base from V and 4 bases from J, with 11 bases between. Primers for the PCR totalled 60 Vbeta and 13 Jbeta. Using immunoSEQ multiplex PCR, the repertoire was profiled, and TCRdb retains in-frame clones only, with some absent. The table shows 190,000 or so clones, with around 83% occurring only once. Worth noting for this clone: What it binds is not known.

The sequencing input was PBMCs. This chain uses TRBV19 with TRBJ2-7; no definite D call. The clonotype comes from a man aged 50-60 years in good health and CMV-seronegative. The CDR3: CASSIGHSPYEQYF. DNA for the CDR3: TGTGCCAGTAGTATAGGGCATTCACCATACGAGCAGTACTTC.